This T cell receptor (beta chain) was sequenced for a study of blood T cell repertoires in COVID-19. For the study at large: There were acute and convalescent COVID-19 samples, and they came from the United States, Italy and Spain.

The CDR3 has 17 residues. The germline gives CDR1 SGHRS, CDR2 YFSETQ. V trimming: 2 bases; J trimming: 1 base; junction bases outside the gene matches: 10. Assay used: immunoSEQ multiplex PCR; TCRdb lists only in-frame clones, some missing. The sample yields 250,000 to 300,000 clones, 84% seen once. Sequencing input: peripheral blood. The sequence derives from a man in his sixties with acute or convalescent COVID-19. The genes are TRBV5-1 and TRBJ1-2; 8 positions agree with TRBD1. DNA of the CDR3: TGCGCCAGCAGCTTACGATCGACAGGGGCCCATAACTATGGCTACACCTTC. Translating it yields CASSLRSTGAHNYGYTF.